One sample yielded the 5 T cell receptor beta chains listed below, sequenced in a study of blood T cell repertoires in COVID-19. Clones were sequenced by immunoSEQ multiplex PCR, and TCRdb holds only the in-frame ones, with some missing. Of around 180,000 clones in the sample, about 88% were seen once. Sequences were obtained from peripheral blood. All receptors come from a man between 65 and 80 years old with active or convalescent COVID-19.

The count of this clone is one. The V call is TRBV5-8, the J call TRBJ1-2; TRBD1 aligns across 7 bases. Unmatched junction bases numbered 10, after V lost 0 bases and J lost 2 bases. This CDR3 has 17 residues. The V gene's germline CDR1 is SGHTS and CDR2 YDEGEE. DNA for the CDR3: TGTGCCAGCAGCTTGGAGGTGGGACAGCTTGACAACTATGGCTACACCTTC. It translates to CASSLEVGQLDNYGYTF.

V usage is TRBV28 and J usage is TRBJ2-7; TRBD1 matches 7 bases. CDR1 MDHEN and CDR2 SYDVKM come from the germline V gene. With V trimmed by 6 bases and J by 7 bases, 9 bases remained unmatched. The CDR3 loop spans 13 amino acids. CDR3 nucleotide sequence: TGTGCCAGCAGGGGTGGACAGGCTGGGGAGCAGTACTTC. It yields the protein CASRGGQAGEQYF.

The rearrangement links TRBV6-5 to TRBJ2-7, with D perhaps TRBD1 (6 bases). V lost 2 bases and J 4 bases, leaving 9 bases between the germline ends. This CDR3 region has 13 residues. Germline V gene sequence: CDR1 MNHEY, CDR2 SVGAGI. CDR3 amino acids: CASSYTRGYEQYF. The CDR3 coding sequence is TGTGCCAGCAGTTACACCAGGGGTTACGAGCAGTACTTC.

This clone was detected only once. J is TRBJ2-4 and V is TRBV3-1 (or the pseudogene TRBV3-2); perhaps TRBD2 as D (6 bases). Per the germline V gene, CDR1 is LGHDT and CDR2 is YNNKEL (reference sequence). This CDR3 has 15 residues. V was clipped by 0 bases and J by 3 bases, with 9 bases between them. The CDR3 region is CASSQEVGGKNIQYF. The CDR3 DNA reads TGTGCCAGCAGCCAAGAGGTGGGGGGCAAAAACATTCAGTACTTC.

The chain links TRBV30 to TRBJ1-6, with 8 bases identical to TRBD1. Germline V lookup: CDR1 GTSNPN, CDR2 SVGIG (reference sequence). The CDR3 is 19 amino acids. The trim removed 2 bases at V and 8 bases at J, leaving 20 bases unmatched. This CDR3 is CAWSRQGPGTQRQYSPLHF. CDR3 nucleotide sequence: TGTGCCTGGAGTCGACAGGGGCCGGGGACCCAGCGGCAGTATTCACCCCTCCACTTT.